These 24 T cell receptor beta chains were all obtained from the same sample, sequenced in a study of T-cell memory formation after mild COVID-19 (dated by TCRdb to about 2021). The library was generated by 5' RACE. Sequenced on an Illumina NovaSeq 6000. TCRdb trimmed the raw reads at Q25, called clones with MiXCR and kept productive beta chains. CDR3 protein duplicates are merged, each entry listing the most common genes and DNA. This sample lists 400,000 to 500,000 distinct CDR3 sequences; approximately 19% were detected once. About 22% of the sample lies in the top ten. Sequencing was done on a sample of PBMCs or a T cell subset sorted from them (not recorded which). The receptors originated from a man in his late teens or twenties who had mild COVID-19 (a few samples of this study predate the infection). The sample titles of this study are shuffled in the database, so cell type and time point are left out; the donor was told from shared clones.

This clonotype was seen repeatedly, ten times or more. The chain couples TRBV5-6 to TRBJ2-6, with no clear D. The CDR3 has 15 residues. Germline lookup yields CDR1 SGHDT and CDR2 YYEEEE. The V end was cut by 0 bases, the J end by 2 bases, with 6 bases between. The CDR3 region has the DNA TGTGCCAGCAGCTTGGTGGAGACTGGGGCCAACGTCCTGACTTTC. Protein sequence: CASSLVETGANVLTF.

V and J are TRBV5-1 and TRBJ2-7, with 8 bases aligning to TRBD1. The CDR3 totals 18 residues. V was pared by 0 bases and J by 2 bases, with 13 bases of the junction left unmatched. Germline V gives CDR1 SGHRS, CDR2 YFSETQ. This CDR3 is CASSLEIRFGDRTYEQYV. The CDR3 DNA sequence: TGCGCCAGCAGCTTGGAGATCCGATTCGGGGACAGGACCTACGAGCAGTACGTC.

CDR3 nucleotide sequence: TGTGCCAGCAGTCCGAGGCGGACAGTCAACTATGGCTACACCTTC. Translated: CASSPRRTVNYGYTF. The genes are TRBV6-5 and TRBJ1-2; weak D call: TRBD1 (6 bases). Germline V lookup: CDR1 MNHEY, CDR2 SVGAGI. Trimming pared 5 bases from V and 2 bases from J, leaving 15 bases between. This CDR3 spans 15 amino acids.

The chain employs TRBV6-5 and TRBJ1-1; unclear D gene. The CDR3 runs to 15 residues. V dropped 5 bases and J dropped 4 bases, with 17 bases sitting between them. Germline-derived CDR1 and CDR2 are MNHEY and SVGAGI. The CDR3 region has the DNA TGTGCCAGCAGTACCGACGAAAGGGCGGGCACTGAAGCTTTCTTT. Amino acids: CASSTDERAGTEAFF.

This clonotype was seen many times. The rearrangement links TRBV5-6 to TRBJ1-1, with 12 bases aligning to TRBD1. CDR1 and CDR2 from the germline V gene are SGHDT and YYEEEE. With V trimmed by 0 bases and J by 11 bases, 8 bases remained unmatched. The CDR3 contains 15 residues. CDR3 sequence: CASSLVGTGGAEAFF. As DNA, the CDR3 is TGTGCCAGCAGCTTGGTCGGGACAGGGGGCGCGGAGGCTTTCTTT.

The chain recombines TRBV4-1 with TRBJ1-3; D ambiguous. The CDR3 is 18 amino acids. CDR1 and CDR2 (germline): MGHRA, YSYEKL. Trimming took off 1 base at V and 0 bases at J, with 16 bases between the two ends. The CDR3 DNA sequence: TGCGCCAGCAGCCAAGGTCGGCCAGGAGAAATCTCTGGAAACACCATATATTTT. Its protein is CASSQGRPGEISGNTIYF.

The chain uses TRBV12-3 or TRBV12-4 and TRBJ1-1, with 7 nucleotides matching TRBD1. The CDR3 has 19 residues. The trim removed 1 base at V and 0 bases at J, leaving 14 bases unmatched. The CDR3 protein is CASSLGTRGRGRMNTEAFF. The CDR3, as DNA: TGTGCCAGCAGTTTAGGGACAAGGGGCAGGGGGAGAATGAACACTGAAGCTTTCTTT.

This clonotype was detected only a few times. The V gene is TRBV20-1, the J gene TRBJ2-1; the D gene is possibly TRBD2 (6 bases). Germline V gene sequence: CDR1 DFQATT, CDR2 SNEGSKA (reference sequence). The CDR3 spans 12 residues. Trimming took off 2 bases at V and 8 bases at J, with 10 bases between the two ends. The CDR3 DNA sequence: TGCAGTGCTAGACACGGGGGTGATGAGCAGTTCTTC. Its translation: CSARHGGDEQFF.

This clonotype was picked up many times. The chain couples TRBV7-2 to TRBJ2-5; no definite D call. Trimming took 2 bases from V and 3 from J, leaving 10 bases between them. The CDR3 contains 14 residues. Germline V gives CDR1 SGHTA, CDR2 FQGNSA. For the CDR3, the DNA is TGTGCCAGCAGCTTAAACGGACGGAAAGAGACCCAGTACTTC. As protein: CASSLNGRKETQYF.

This chain connects TRBV5-1 to TRBJ2-1, with TRBD1 matching over 9 bases. The length of the CDR3 is 16 residues. The V and J ends lost 4 bases and 6 bases, in that order; junction bases with no gene match: 11. The germline V gene encodes CDR1 SGHRS and CDR2 YFSETQ. The DNA of the CDR3 is TGCGCCAGCAGCCCACGTAGGACAGGGGCAGGCAATGAGCAGTTCTTC. Protein sequence: CASSPRRTGAGNEQFF. Together with reference TRBV5-1 and TRBJ2-1, the CDR3 gives the full variable domain: KAGVTQTPRYLIKTRGQQVTLSCSPISGHRSVSWYQQTPGQGLQFLFEYFSETQRNKGNFPGRFSGRQFSNSRSEMNVSTLELGDSALYLCASSPRRTGAGNEQFFGPGTRLTVL.

Only a few counts were recorded for this clonotype. The CDR3 loop is CASSGPGTGVLHYNEQFF. The CDR3 DNA reads as TGTGCCAGCAGCGGACCCGGGACAGGGGTCCTGCACTACAATGAGCAGTTCTTC. The chain couples TRBV11-2 to TRBJ2-1; 10 bases fit TRBD1. Unmatched junction bases numbered 13, after V lost 5 bases and J lost 3 bases. The CDR3 spans 18 residues. Per the germline V gene, CDR1 is SGHAT and CDR2 is FQNNGV.

V and J are TRBV4-2 and TRBJ1-6; a possible D gene is TRBD1 (5 bases). Germline assignment: CDR1 LGHNA and CDR2 YNFKEQ. V shed 4 bases and J shed 12 bases, with 13 bases lying between them. The CDR3 has 13 residues. CDR3 sequence (DNA): TGTGCCAGCAGCCCGGTCGGGGGGGGACCCCTCCACTTT. It codes for CASSPVGGGPLHF.

The rearrangement links TRBV23-1 to TRBJ2-7; D might be TRBD2 (5 bases). TRBV23-1 is placed among ORFs of uncertain function. Trimming pared 3 bases from V and 0 bases from J, leaving 12 bases between. The CDR3 runs 15 residues. Here the CDR3 DNA reads TGCGCCAGCAGTCACGGGCGGGCAACCTCCTACGAGCAGTACTTC. Encoded protein: CASSHGRATSYEQYF.

This clonotype was counted at least ten times. This chain links TRBV12-3 or TRBV12-4 with TRBJ1-2, with a weak D call TRBD1 (6 bases). V was trimmed by 6 bases and J by 6 bases, leaving 14 bases between them. The CDR3 is made up of 13 amino acids. CDR3 bases: TGTGCCAGCAGCCTAAACAGGGAGAATGGCTACACCTTC. Its protein product is CASSLNRENGYTF.

This clonotype was detected only a few times. The genes are TRBV29-1 and TRBJ2-7, with 7 bases identical to TRBD2. The CDR3 is 14 amino acids. Germline CDR1 SQVTM, CDR2 ANQGSEA. The V gene end was trimmed by 1 base and the J gene end by 2 bases; junction bases not matched to a gene: 5. The CDR3 sequence is CSVEGLADTYEQYF. The CDR3 DNA is TGCAGCGTTGAAGGTCTAGCGGACACCTACGAGCAGTACTTC.

Note on this clonotype: This may stem from a read error, because a much larger clone lies one nucleotide away. The conserved closing phenylalanine or tryptophan is absent in this CDR3, likely reflecting a read error. This sequence joins TRBV15 and TRBJ2-4, with D perhaps TRBD2 (6 bases). Trimming left V 1 base short and J 5 bases short, with 15 bases between. CDR3 length equals 16 residues. Germline V gene lookup returns CDR1 LNHNV and CDR2 YYDKDF (reference sequence). As DNA, the CDR3 is TGTGCCACCAGCAGAGGGGTCTCGGGGGAACAAAACATTCAGTACGTC. Encoded protein: CATSRGVSGEQNIQYV.

The DNA of the CDR3 is TGTGCCAGCAGTCAACCGGGACGGTCGATAGGCAATGAGCAGTTCTTC. Translating it yields CASSQPGRSIGNEQFF. The chain recombines TRBV12-3 or TRBV12-4 with TRBJ2-1; D may correspond to TRBD1 or TRBD2 (5 bases each). CDR3 length: 16 amino acids. V was clipped by 5 bases and J by 6 bases, with 20 bases between them.

The CDR3 nucleotides read TGCAGTGCTAGAGATCCGGGTGCCTACAATGAGCAGTTCTTC. It is translated as CSARDPGAYNEQFF. The rearrangement joins TRBV20-1 to TRBJ2-1; D is unclear. Germline-derived CDR1 and CDR2 are DFQATT and SNEGSKA (reference sequence). This CDR3 has 14 amino acids. V dropped 0 bases and J dropped 2 bases, with 8 bases sitting between them.

CDR3 sequence: CSASPVASDAGEQYF. The CDR3 coding sequence is TGCAGTGCTAGTCCAGTGGCTAGCGATGCCGGAGAGCAGTACTTC. V usage is TRBV20-1 and J usage is TRBJ2-7, with D possibly being TRBD2 (6 bases). Trimming removed 3 bases at V and 7 bases at J, with 22 bases between. Germline values: CDR1 DFQATT, CDR2 SNEGSKA (reference sequence). This CDR3 is built from 15 residues.

Of note for this clonotype: Compared with germline, one end of the junction differs, possibly owing to a read error. This chain connects TRBV4-1 to TRBJ2-1, with D tentatively TRBD2 (7 bases). The length of the CDR3 is 17 residues. CDR1 and CDR2 from the germline V gene are MGHRA and YSYEKL. In nucleotides, the CDR3 is TGCGCCAGCAGCAGTAGGGGGGGCGGCACTGACTACAATGAGCAGTTATTC. It translates to CASSSRGGGTDYNEQLF.

This clonotype appeared many times. The chain combines TRBV7-2 with TRBJ1-5; D call uncertain. The CDR3 sequence is 15 residues long. Trimming removed 2 bases at V and 0 bases at J, with 8 bases between. The germline V gene encodes CDR1 SGHTA and CDR2 FQGNSA. The CDR3 DNA reads as TGTGCCAGCAGCTTAAAGTATTATAGCAATCAGCCCCAGCATTTT. Translation: CASSLKYYSNQPQHF. The whole variable domain, filled in from reference TRBV7-2 and TRBJ1-5, reads GAGVSQSPSNKVTEKGKDVELRCDPISGHTALYWYRQSLGQGLEFLIYFQGNSAPDKSGLPSDRFSAERTGGSVSTLTIQRTQQEDSAVYLCASSLKYYSNQPQHFGDGTRLSIL.

As for this clonotype: One end of the junction fails to match germline, which may point to a read error. This rearrangement joins TRBV9 to TRBJ1-6; D uncertain. Germline V gene data show CDR1 as SGDLS and CDR2 as YYNGEE. This CDR3 contains 14 residues. CDR3 in amino acids: CARSVVDYNSPLHF. CDR3 in DNA: TGTGCCAGAAGCGTAGTAGACTATAATTCGCCCCTCCACTTT.

The V call is TRBV5-1, the J call TRBJ2-5; D perhaps matches TRBD1 (5 bases). Germline CDR1 reads SGHRS; CDR2 reads YFSETQ. Trimming shortened V by 2 bases and J by 0 bases, and 11 bases separated the two germline ends. The CDR3 is made up of 15 amino acids. The CDR3 protein is CASSLRGWNQETQYF. The CDR3 coding sequence is TGCGCCAGCAGCTTAAGGGGCTGGAACCAAGAGACCCAGTACTTC.

The chain carries TRBV24-1 and TRBJ1-1, with TRBD1 matching 12 bases. Losses at the gene ends were 8 bases for V and 8 bases for J; bases not matched to a gene: 5. This CDR3 has 13 residues. From germline, CDR1 is KGHDR and CDR2 SFDVKD. As DNA, the CDR3 is TGTGCCACCATGGGACAGGGGGCCGGCGAAGCTTTCTTT. This encodes CATMGQGAGEAFF.